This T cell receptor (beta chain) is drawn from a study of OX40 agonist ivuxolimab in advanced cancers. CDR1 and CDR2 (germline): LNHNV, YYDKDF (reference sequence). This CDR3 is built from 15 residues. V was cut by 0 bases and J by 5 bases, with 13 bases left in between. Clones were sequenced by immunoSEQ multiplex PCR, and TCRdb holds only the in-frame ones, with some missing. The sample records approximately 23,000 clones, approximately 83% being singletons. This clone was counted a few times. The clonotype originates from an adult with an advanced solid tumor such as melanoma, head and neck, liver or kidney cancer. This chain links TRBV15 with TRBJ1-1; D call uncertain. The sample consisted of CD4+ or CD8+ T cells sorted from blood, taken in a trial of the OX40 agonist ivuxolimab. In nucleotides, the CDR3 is TGTGCCACCAGCAGAGATACGGGTCCGGGGACTGAAGCTTTCTTT. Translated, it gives CATSRDTGPGTEAFF.